This T cell receptor beta chain was retrieved from a study of early T cells in non-severe SARS-CoV-2 infection. Study context: Alpha and beta chains were unpaired, from unsorted whole-blood bulk RNA. Study-wide results and limits: CD4 and private specificities were missed by VDJdb matching, which favored anti-spike CD8 responses.

As regards this clonotype: Its antigen is not identified.

Separate cDNA molecules each had unique molecular identifiers attached to them. Each CDR3 protein gets one entry after TCRdb re-called the 5' RACE reads with MiXCR. Among roughly 63,000 distinct CDR3 sequences listed, 10% to 15% were seen once. The sample taken for sequencing was whole blood. The sequence came from an adult who was a healthcare worker with PCR-confirmed SARS-CoV-2 infection or an uninfected control (not recorded which).

The CDR3 loop reads CASTEAGGGTDTQYF. The CDR3, as DNA: TGTGCCAGCACAGAGGCGGGGGGAGGCACAGATACGCAGTATTTT. V usage is TRBV3-1 and J usage is TRBJ2-3; 8 bases are a match to TRBD2. Looked up from germline, CDR1 is LGHDT and CDR2 is YNNKEL (reference sequence). V was clipped by 7 bases and J by 1 base; unmatched bases: 7. This CDR3 has 15 amino acids.